This section outlines one T cell receptor (beta chain) sequence together with its context. These data come from a study of blood T cell repertoires in COVID-19. Study details: The study drew acute and convalescent COVID-19 samples from the United States, Italy and Spain.

V lost 5 bases and J 0 bases, leaving 8 bases between the germline ends. Germline loops: CDR1 MDHEN, CDR2 SYDVKM. This CDR3 has 15 residues. In the authors' workflow: Amplified reference gene primers provided the basis for estimating nucleated cell counts. This table comes from immunoSEQ multiplex PCR, and its TCRdb copy is limited to in-frame clones, with some not included. V and J calls and clone size are copied from that table; D and trimming were computed from the DNA. This sample yields some 220,000 clones, of which approximately 85% are seen a single time; around 3% belongs to the top ten. The J gene is TRBJ1-6, the V gene TRBV28, with D unresolved. What was sequenced was peripheral blood. The clonotype originates from a man in his fifties or sixties who had recovered from COVID-19. CDR3 sequence reads: CASSLLVSYNSPLHF. CDR3 DNA sequence: TGTGCCAGCAGTCTTCTAGTCTCCTATAATTCACCCCTCCACTTT.